This TCR beta chain came from a study of cytomegalovirus exposure and HLA in healthy donors. Study results and caveats: An observed cluster of highly shared sequence variants was recorded as a likely sequencing artifact.

In regard to this clone: Its antigen is still unknown.

The PCR had 60 Vbeta and 13 Jbeta primers. Sequenced by immunoSEQ multiplex PCR; TCRdb stores in-frame clones only, minus some. Its clone listing holds about 160,000 clones. The CDR3 length is 14 residues. Germline CDR1 and CDR2: SEHNR and FQNEAQ (reference sequence). Losses at the gene ends were 3 bases for V and 5 bases for J; bases not matched to a gene: 3. The chain joins TRBV7-9 to TRBJ1-1; 10 positions agree with TRBD1. The specimen sequenced was PBMCs. The TCR was taken from a woman in her sixties or seventies in good health and CMV-seronegative. The CDR3 here is CASSLDRGETEAFF. CDR3 sequence (DNA): TGTGCCAGCAGCTTGGACAGGGGGGAGACTGAAGCTTTCTTT.